This T cell receptor beta chain was documented in a study of beta chain features in type 1 diabetes. In regard to this clone: Its matching antigen is unknown.

Looked up from germline, CDR1 is MGHDK and CDR2 is SYGVNS. After removal of 2 bases from V and 1 base from J, the junction contained 4 bases not matched to a gene. This CDR3 has 16 amino acids. cDNA synthesis used the whole RNA isolate, giving expressed TCRB sequences. This table comes from immunoSEQ multiplex PCR, and its TCRdb copy is limited to in-frame clones, with some not included. The repertoire includes hundreds of thousands of clones, approximately 70% of them detected once, and 0.053% sits in the top ten. Each donor gave one heparinised blood draw averaging around 120 mL. Regarding the study as a whole: More deletions and fewer insertions at VDJ junctions were seen in type 1 diabetes patients.

Sequencing used naive CD4+ T cells from blood. This chain connects TRBV25-1 to TRBJ2-5; 10 positions agree with TRBD1. This TCR derives from a man younger than 40 in good health. CDR3 nucleotide sequence: TGTGCCAGCAGTGAACTGGGACAGGGGTTCCAAGAGACCCAGTACTTC. Its translation: CASSELGQGFQETQYF.